The next 22 T cell receptor beta chains were all read from a single sample in a study of blood T cells in healthy people across ages. Next came a second PCR, run for about 7 to 12 cycles, which used a sample-barcoded 5' primer along with a J-beta primer mix. A single record per CDR3 protein comes from TCRdb applying MiXCR to the 5' RACE reads. This table has some 760,000 distinct CDR3 sequences, 20% to 30% appearing once. The sample also formed part of further work on T cells of mothers and their children.

The sequenced sample consisted of blood. The receptors were gathered from a boy between 5 and 17 years old in good health.

This clonotype was detected once. The gene calls are TRBV20-1 and TRBJ2-3; TRBD2 agrees at 8 bases. The CDR3 covers 17 residues. The junction had 8 bases not matched to a gene; V was cut back by 0 bases and J by 0 bases. Per germline, CDR1 DFQATT and CDR2 SNEGSKA (reference sequence). The CDR3 sequence: CSARDPSGLTSTDTQYF. The CDR3 nucleotides are TGCAGTGCTAGAGACCCTAGCGGGTTGACTAGCACAGATACGCAGTATTTT.

At least ten counts were recorded for this clonotype. The chain carries TRBV7-2 and TRBJ2-2; D perhaps matches TRBD2 (6 bases). V lost 3 bases and J lost 1, with 6 bases in between. The CDR3 is 14 residues long. The V gene's germline CDR1 is SGHTA and CDR2 FQGNSA. The CDR3 coding sequence is TGTGCCAGCAGCTTTAGCGGGAACACCGGGGAGCTGTTTTTT. Its protein is CASSFSGNTGELFF.

The J gene is TRBJ2-7, the V gene TRBV20-1; D may be TRBD1 (6 bases). The V gene lost 6 bases and the J gene lost 0 bases, with 12 bases spanning the gap. This CDR3 region has 13 residues. The germline V gene encodes CDR1 DFQATT and CDR2 SNEGSKA (reference sequence). In nucleotides, the CDR3 is TGCAGTGCCTGGGACACCCGCTCCTACGAGCAGTACTTC. Translation gives CSAWDTRSYEQYF.

The chain carries TRBV19 and TRBJ1-2; 8 bases map to TRBD1. V lost 10 bases, J lost 4 bases, and 5 bases stayed unmatched. CDR1 and CDR2 from the germline V gene are LNHDA and SQIVND (reference sequence). The CDR3 runs to 12 residues. The CDR3 sequence: CATETGVYGYTF. In DNA, the CDR3 is TGTGCCACTGAGACAGGGGTCTATGGCTACACCTTC.

The CDR3 DNA follows: TGTGCCAGCAGTTTTGTGGCAGGGCTCTCCTACGAGCAGTACTTC. Translation: CASSFVAGLSYEQYF. This chain connects TRBV28 to TRBJ2-7; TRBD1 might be the D (5 bases). CDR3 length equals 15 residues. The V and J ends lost 3 bases and 0 bases respectively, with 12 bases between them. Germline V gives CDR1 MDHEN, CDR2 SYDVKM.

This clonotype was detected many times. V usage is TRBV29-1 and J usage is TRBJ2-5, with 9 bases matching TRBD1. The CDR3 extends over 13 amino acids. Germline trimming cut 4 bases from V and 5 bases from J; bases unmatched to any gene: 5. CDR1 and CDR2 from the germline V gene are SQVTM and ANQGSEA. The CDR3 protein is CSVAYRGLETQYF. The DNA of the CDR3 is TGCAGCGTTGCCTACAGGGGGCTGGAGACCCAGTACTTC.

This clonotype occurred a few times. The rearrangement uses TRBV20-1 and TRBJ1-6; D remains unclear. The CDR3 loop spans 15 amino acids. In germline, CDR1 is DFQATT, CDR2 SNEGSKA (reference sequence). V was trimmed by 0 bases and J by 0 bases, leaving 6 bases between them. The CDR3 DNA sequence: TGCAGTGCTAGAGAACCAGGCTCCTATAATTCACCCCTCCACTTT. As protein: CSAREPGSYNSPLHF.

This sequence joins TRBV7-2 and TRBJ2-4; tentatively, D is TRBD1 or TRBD2 (5 bases each). The germline V and J ends were trimmed by 4 bases and 0 bases, with 13 bases remaining between them. The V gene's germline CDR1 is SGHTA and CDR2 FQGNSA. CDR3 length: 16 amino acids. The CDR3 is CASSYDGTLAKNIQYF. The CDR3 DNA sequence: TGTGCCAGCAGCTACGACGGGACGCTAGCCAAAAACATTCAGTACTTC.

This rearrangement joins TRBV19 to TRBJ2-7; no clear D. The DNA end is a closer match to TRBJ2-5, so the J assignment may be wrong. Germline lookup yields CDR1 LNHDA and CDR2 SQIVND (reference sequence). This CDR3 comprises 14 residues. The chain's CDR3 is CASSKFGFAETQYF. The CDR3 DNA reads TGTGCCAGTAGTAAGTTCGGATTCGCGGAGACCCAGTACTTC.

The table lists this clonotype with a count of one. The gene calls are TRBV7-2 and TRBJ1-1, with D possibly matching TRBD1 (5 bases). Germline V CDR1 and CDR2: SGHTA, FQGNSA. The V and J ends lost 0 bases and 0 bases respectively, with 23 bases between them. The CDR3 spans 20 residues. The CDR3 region has the DNA TGTGCCAGCAGCTTAGCCCCGAAGAGATACTCCAGGGCACTGAACACTGAAGCTTTCTTT. Translation gives CASSLAPKRYSRALNTEAFF.

There are a few counts of this clonotype. This sequence joins TRBV7-8 and TRBJ1-2; no clear D gene. V gave up 4 bases and J gave up 0 bases, with 9 bases separating them. Germline V CDR1 and CDR2: SGHVS, FQNEAQ. CDR3 size: 14 residues. The CDR3 loop is CASSSEGANYGYTF. The DNA of the CDR3 is TGTGCCAGCAGCTCTGAGGGTGCTAACTATGGCTACACCTTC.

The V gene is TRBV7-9, the J gene TRBJ2-5; maybe TRBD1 (5 bases). Gene TRBJ2-7 matches the end of the DNA better, so the J call may be wrong. Germline CDR1 is SEHNR and CDR2 is FQNEAQ (reference sequence). CDR3 size: 12 residues. CDR3 protein: CASSGAVGEQYF. CDR3 nucleotide sequence: TGTGCCAGCAGCGGGGCGGTTGGCGAGCAGTACTTC.

The genes are TRBV14 and TRBJ2-1; perhaps TRBD2 as D (5 bases). Germline V gives CDR1 SGHDN, CDR2 FVKESK. There are 14 residues in the CDR3. V gave up 0 bases and J gave up 9 bases, with 12 bases separating them. The CDR3 here is CASSQDGGSGEQFF. CDR3 sequence (DNA): TGTGCCAGCAGCCAAGACGGAGGTTCGGGTGAGCAGTTCTTC. Combining the CDR3 with reference TRBV14 and TRBJ2-1 gives the whole variable domain EAGVTQFPSHSVIEKGQTVTLRCDPISGHDNLYWYRRVMGKEIKFLLHFVKESKQDESGMPNNRFLAERTGGTYSTLKVQPAELEDSGVYFCASSQDGGSGEQFFGPGTRLTVL.

The chain carries TRBV20-1 and TRBJ2-5; D might be TRBD1 (5 bases). This CDR3 contains 15 residues. Trimming took off 0 bases at V and 2 bases at J, with 13 bases between the two ends. CDR1 and CDR2 (germline): DFQATT, SNEGSKA (reference sequence). CDR3 protein: CSARDQGAGQETQYF. As DNA, the CDR3 is TGCAGTGCTAGAGATCAAGGTGCAGGGCAAGAGACCCAGTACTTC.

V and J are TRBV20-1 and TRBJ2-3, with 12 bases lining up with TRBD2. Trimming at V came to 5 bases and at J to 2 bases, leaving 5 bases not matched to a gene. The CDR3 consists of 15 residues. Germline values: CDR1 DFQATT, CDR2 SNEGSKA (reference sequence). CDR3: CSAPRTSGTTDTQYF. CDR3 sequence (DNA): TGCAGTGCTCCTAGGACTAGCGGGACCACAGATACGCAGTATTTT.

This clonotype has just a few counts. This chain uses TRBV12-3 or TRBV12-4 with TRBJ1-2; 9 nucleotides line up with TRBD1. The CDR3 sequence is 15 residues long. The junction had 6 bases not matched to a gene; V was cut back by 6 bases and J by 1 base. CDR3 loop: CASSLTGGHNYGYTF. For the CDR3, the DNA is TGTGCCAGCAGCCTGACAGGGGGACATAACTATGGCTACACCTTC.

This clonotype was seen many times. The V call is TRBV3-1, the J call TRBJ2-7; D may be TRBD2 (5 bases). The CDR3 runs to 13 residues. The V gene's germline CDR1 is LGHDT and CDR2 YNNKEL (reference sequence). Trimming removed 4 bases at V and 5 bases at J, with 12 bases between. CDR3 nucleotides: TGTGCCAGCAGCCTAGGACTGGGCGACGAGCAGTACTTC. It encodes CASSLGLGDEQYF.

The CDR3: CSVAGSYTEAFF. The CDR3 nucleotides are TGCAGCGTTGCAGGGTCGTACACTGAAGCTTTCTTT. The chain combines TRBV29-1 with TRBJ1-1; tentatively, D is TRBD1 (5 bases). This CDR3 is 12 amino acids long. Germline CDR1 SQVTM, CDR2 ANQGSEA. Trimming took 4 bases from V and 3 from J, leaving 9 bases between them.

This clonotype was detected a few times. CDR3 in amino acids: CASSQDQHRTMLSGANVLTF. In nucleotides, the CDR3 is TGCGCCAGCAGCCAAGATCAGCACAGAACCATGTTATCTGGGGCCAACGTCCTGACTTTC. This chain uses TRBV4-3 with TRBJ2-6; D is unresolved. V was cut by 0 bases and J by 1 base, with 19 bases left in between. Germline V CDR1 and CDR2: LGHNA, YSLEER. The CDR3 extends over 20 amino acids.

The chain combines TRBV20-1 with TRBJ1-6; TRBD1 might be the D (6 bases). The CDR3 consists of 14 residues. Trimming took 2 bases from V and 7 from J, leaving 12 bases between them. Germline CDR1 is DFQATT and CDR2 is SNEGSKA (reference sequence). The CDR3 spells CSARNRVGNSPLHF. As DNA, the CDR3 is TGCAGTGCTAGAAACAGGGTGGGGAATTCACCCCTCCACTTT.

This clonotype was seen a few times. This chain links TRBV29-1 with TRBJ2-3, with D possibly TRBD2 on 6 matching bases. The CDR3 is made up of 14 amino acids. V lost 7 bases to trimming and J lost 2 bases, with 16 bases between them. Germline V gene sequence: CDR1 SQVTM, CDR2 ANQGSEA. The chain's CDR3 is CSARRDLNTDTQYF. The CDR3 region has the DNA TGCAGCGCCCGGCGGGACCTTAACACAGATACGCAGTATTTT.

The V gene is TRBV11-2, the J gene TRBJ1-1, with 7 bases matching TRBD1. The CDR3 covers 15 residues. Losses at the gene ends were 1 base for V and 5 bases for J; bases not matched to a gene: 7. Germline lookup yields CDR1 SGHAT and CDR2 FQNNGV. Here the CDR3 reads CASSLAPGGRTEAFF. The CDR3 DNA is TGTGCCAGCAGCTTAGCCCCAGGGGGACGAACTGAAGCTTTCTTT.